Sequencing of this T cell receptor (beta chain) was carried out in a study of TIL therapy for anti-PD-1-resistant metastatic lung cancer. Background on the study: By whole-exome sequencing, median non-synonymous tumor mutation burden was roughly 1.4 mutations per megabase.

As to time point: pre-treatment sample, taken before nivolumab and TIL therapy. Pleural nodules or supraclavicular lymph nodes made up most of the excised metastases sampled. The trim removed 3 bases at V and 0 bases at J, leaving 4 bases unmatched. Germline assignment: CDR1 KGHSY and CDR2 FQNENV. CDR3 length: 15 amino acids. The immunoSEQ assay was v3. Only in-frame clones appear in the TCRdb table, and some are missing; sequencing was by immunoSEQ multiplex PCR. The repertoire includes approximately 92,000 clones, 55% to 75% of them detected once, and 11% sits in the top ten. Sequencing used tumor tissue, obtained at baseline. The TCR was taken from a person aged 25 to 85 with non-small cell lung cancer. The chain is built from TRBV16 and TRBJ1-1; 7 positions agree with TRBD1. The CDR3 region is CASSHQGTVNTEAFF. The CDR3 DNA follows: TGTGCCAGCAGCCATCAAGGGACAGTGAACACTGAAGCTTTCTTT.